These 4 T cell receptor beta chains share one sample of origin, sequenced in a study of T cells in Graves' hyperthyroidism and ophthalmopathy. Regions amplified from RNA transcripts were the TCR beta CDR3 regions. Researchers ran a first-round RT-PCR on the TCR CDR3 using the HTBI primer set. TCRdb re-called the multiplex PCR reads with MiXCR, one entry per CDR3 protein. The repertoire holds approximately 350,000 distinct CDR3 sequences, with roughly 15% as singletons. Sequencing was done on a sample of blood. Receptors were obtained from a woman aged 60-75 years with Graves' ophthalmopathy.

At least ten counts were recorded for this clonotype. The chain has TRBV9 and TRBJ2-1, with 7 bases fitting TRBD2. Per germline, CDR1 SGDLS and CDR2 YYNGEE. CDR3 length: 16 residues. V shed 3 bases and J 5 bases; nucleotides not matched to a gene: 11. The CDR3 protein is CASSAGGGAGDNEQFF. In nucleotides, the CDR3 is TGTGCCAGCAGCGCGGGGGGAGGGGCAGGCGACAATGAGCAGTTCTTC.

This clonotype was found a few times. This chain joins TRBV20-1 and TRBJ2-1; the D gene is possibly TRBD1 (7 bases). The CDR3 runs to 15 residues. V lost 5 bases, J lost 7 bases, and 21 bases lay in between. The germline gives CDR1 DFQATT, CDR2 SNEGSKA (reference sequence). This chain's CDR3 is CSADGQGGGSNEQFF. CDR3 coding DNA: TGCAGTGCTGATGGGCAGGGGGGTGGCTCGAATGAGCAGTTCTTC.

V is TRBV20-1 and J is TRBJ2-3; 8 nucleotides match TRBD2. J gave up 6 bases and V 3 bases, and 8 bases lay outside the gene matches. This CDR3 comprises 14 residues. Germline-derived CDR1 and CDR2 are DFQATT and SNEGSKA (reference sequence). CDR3 in amino acids: CSASSGRSYDTQYF. As DNA, the CDR3 is TGCAGTGCTAGCAGCGGGAGATCTTACGATACGCAGTATTTT.

The table lists this clonotype with a few counts. The gene calls are TRBV5-1 and TRBJ2-7; TRBD2 matches 8 bases. The V and J ends lost 1 base and 7 bases, in that order; junction bases with no gene match: 13. The length of the CDR3 is 16 residues. Germline-derived CDR1 and CDR2 are SGHRS and YFSETQ. CDR3 region: CASSLFSGDLLREQYF. For the CDR3, the DNA is TGCGCCAGCAGCTTGTTTAGCGGGGACCTCTTACGAGAGCAGTACTTC. Filled out from reference TRBV5-1 and TRBJ2-7, the complete variable domain reads KAGVTQTPRYLIKTRGQQVTLSCSPISGHRSVSWYQQTPGQGLQFLFEYFSETQRNKGNFPGRFSGRQFSNSRSEMNVSTLELGDSALYLCASSLFSGDLLREQYFGPGTRLTVT.